This T cell receptor (beta chain) came from a study of shared clonotypes between healthy human individuals. Here immunoSEQ multiplex PCR was the method, and the copy in TCRdb shows in-frame clones only, minus some. The top ten hold 0.89% of the sample, which has 950,000 to 1,200,000 clones, 70% to 85% seen once. Overall study results and limits: Naive subsets, compared against memory subsets, generally had larger estimated richness values. Genetic and exposure-history diversity was limited by the small donor number.

Remarks on this clone: As yet, its antigen is unknown.

The CDR3 is made up of 15 amino acids. The V gene's germline CDR1 is MDHEN and CDR2 SYDVKM. The V segment lost 6 bases and the J segment 8 bases; nucleotides outside the gene matches: 12. Caucasian adults residing in Nashville, Tennessee made up all the donors. The sample taken for sequencing was memory CD4+ T cells from PBMCs. Subset denoted: CD45RA-negative fraction. The chain is built from TRBV28 and TRBJ2-1, with 8 positions matching TRBD2. This clonotype was obtained from a man aged 18 to 35 in good health. Some clones in this sample may be carry-over from other donors' samples. The CDR3 sequence is CASRSPGLESHEQFF. CDR3 in DNA: TGTGCCAGCAGATCTCCGGGACTAGAGTCACATGAGCAGTTCTTC.